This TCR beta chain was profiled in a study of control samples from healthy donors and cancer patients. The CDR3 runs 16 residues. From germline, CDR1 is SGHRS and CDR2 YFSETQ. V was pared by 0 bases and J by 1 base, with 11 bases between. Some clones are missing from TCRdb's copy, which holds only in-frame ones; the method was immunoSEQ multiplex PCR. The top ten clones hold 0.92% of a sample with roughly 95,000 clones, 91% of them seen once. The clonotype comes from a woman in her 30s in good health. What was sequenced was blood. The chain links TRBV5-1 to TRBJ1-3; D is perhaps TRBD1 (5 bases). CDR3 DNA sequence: TGCGCCAGCAGCTTGGCCGTGGGGGTATCTGGAAACACCATATATTTT. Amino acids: CASSLAVGVSGNTIYF.